The present entry profiles one T cell receptor (beta chain) with its context. The data were obtained in a study of T cells in Graves' hyperthyroidism and ophthalmopathy. Out of 8.5 to 10 ml of fresh peripheral blood came the PBMCs. Template material for amplifying TCR beta CDR3 regions consisted of RNA transcripts. The primer set for the first-round RT-PCR of the TCR CDR3 was HTBI. Each CDR3 protein is one row after TCRdb ran MiXCR on the multiplex PCR reads. This sample has roughly 250,000 distinct CDR3 sequences; about 20% occur once, and the top ten carry 50% to 75%. Germline V gene lookup returns CDR1 GTSNPN and CDR2 SVGIG (reference sequence). The CDR3 runs 14 residues. V shed 5 bases, J shed 5 bases, and the junction held 6 bases outside the gene matches.

Sequencing input: blood. The TCR sequence derives from a man aged 30 to 39 with Graves' ophthalmopathy. The rearrangement uses TRBV30 and TRBJ1-6, with 7 positions matching TRBD1. The CDR3 nucleotides read TGTGCCTGGGGACCGGGACAGCATAATTCACCCCTCCACTTT. Encoded protein: CAWGPGQHNSPLHF.